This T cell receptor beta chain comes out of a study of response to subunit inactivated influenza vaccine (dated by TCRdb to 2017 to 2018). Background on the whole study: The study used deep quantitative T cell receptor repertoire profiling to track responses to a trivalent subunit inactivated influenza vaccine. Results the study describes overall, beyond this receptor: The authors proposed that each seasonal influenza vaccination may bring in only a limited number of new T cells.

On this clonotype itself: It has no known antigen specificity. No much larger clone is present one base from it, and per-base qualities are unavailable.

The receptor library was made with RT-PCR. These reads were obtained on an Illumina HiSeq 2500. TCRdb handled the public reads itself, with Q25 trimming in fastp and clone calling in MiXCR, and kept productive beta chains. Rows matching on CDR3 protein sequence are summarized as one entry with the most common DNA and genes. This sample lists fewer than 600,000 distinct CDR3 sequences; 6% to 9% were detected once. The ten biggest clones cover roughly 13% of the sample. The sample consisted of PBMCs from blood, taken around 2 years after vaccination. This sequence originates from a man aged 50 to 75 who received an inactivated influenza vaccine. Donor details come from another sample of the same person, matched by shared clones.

The DNA is TGTGCCAGCAGCTTATACAAAATACAAGACGAGCAGTACTTC. Translation gives CASSLYKIQDEQYF. This chain is built from TRBV7-8 and TRBJ2-7; the D gene lacks a confident call. Its CDR3 holds 14 amino acids, cysteine through phenylalanine. Only the CDR3 region is kept as DNA, spanning 42 bases read in frame from base 1. Cut back by 2 bases and 5 bases, the V and J ends lie 13 bases apart. The germline V gene sets CDR1 to SGHVS and CDR2 to FQNEAQ.